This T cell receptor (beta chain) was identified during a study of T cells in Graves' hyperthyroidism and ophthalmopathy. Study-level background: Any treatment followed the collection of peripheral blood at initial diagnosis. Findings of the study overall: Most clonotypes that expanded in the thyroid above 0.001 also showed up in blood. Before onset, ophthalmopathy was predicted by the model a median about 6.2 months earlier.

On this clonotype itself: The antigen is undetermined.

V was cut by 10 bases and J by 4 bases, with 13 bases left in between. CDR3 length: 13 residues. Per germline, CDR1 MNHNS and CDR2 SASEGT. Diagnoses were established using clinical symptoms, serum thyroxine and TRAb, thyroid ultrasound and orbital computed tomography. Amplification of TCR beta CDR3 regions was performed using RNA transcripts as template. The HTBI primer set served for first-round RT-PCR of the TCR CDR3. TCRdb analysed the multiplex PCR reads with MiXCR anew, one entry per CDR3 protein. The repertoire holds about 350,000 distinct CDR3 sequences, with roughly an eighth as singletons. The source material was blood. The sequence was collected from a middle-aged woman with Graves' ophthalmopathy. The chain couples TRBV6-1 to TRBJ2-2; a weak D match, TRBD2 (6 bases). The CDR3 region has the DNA TGTGCCACCCGGTACGGGAGCACCGGGGAGCTGTTTTTT. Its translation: CATRYGSTGELFF.